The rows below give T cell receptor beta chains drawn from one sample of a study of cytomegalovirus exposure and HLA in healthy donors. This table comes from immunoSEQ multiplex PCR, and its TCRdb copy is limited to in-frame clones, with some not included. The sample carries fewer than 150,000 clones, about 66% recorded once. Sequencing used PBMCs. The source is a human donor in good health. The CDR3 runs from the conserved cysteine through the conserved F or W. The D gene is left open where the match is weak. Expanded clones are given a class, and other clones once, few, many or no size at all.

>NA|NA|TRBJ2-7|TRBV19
TGTGCCAGTAGTCTCCGTCTGGCATCCTACGAGCAGTACTTC
CASSLRLASYEQYF
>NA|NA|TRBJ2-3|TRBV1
TGCACCAGCAGCCAAGATAGCGGGAGCACAGATACGCAGTATTTT
CTSSQDSGSTDTQYF
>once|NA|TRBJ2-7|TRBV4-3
TGCGCCAGCAGCCAAGTTCACAGAGACCGGGGGAGAAGCTACGAGCAGTACTTC
CASSQVHRDRGRSYEQYF
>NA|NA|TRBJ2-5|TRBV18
TGTGCCAGCTCACCATACGGCGGCCAAGAGACCCAGTACTTC
CASSPYGGQETQYF
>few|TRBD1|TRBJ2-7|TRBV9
TGTGCCAGCAGCGCACAGACAGGGGGCCCCACCGAGCAGTACTTC
CASSAQTGGPTEQYF
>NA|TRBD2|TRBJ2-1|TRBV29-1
TGCAGCGTGCCGGGGGGATACAATGAGCAGTTCTTC
CSVPGGYNEQFF
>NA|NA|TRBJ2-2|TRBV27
TGTGCCAGCAGTCCAGATAACACCGGGGAGCTGTTTTTT
CASSPDNTGELFF
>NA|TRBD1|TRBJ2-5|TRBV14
TGTGCCAGCAAAGGACAGGGGTGGGAGACCCAGTACTTC
CASKGQGWETQYF
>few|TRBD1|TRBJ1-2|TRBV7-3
TGTGCCAGCAGCTTAAGAGGGGGACAGGAGCCCTATGGCTACACCTTC
CASSLRGGQEPYGYTF
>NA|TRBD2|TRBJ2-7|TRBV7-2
TGTGCCAGCAGCTTGTCTAGCGGGAGCTACGAGCAGTACTTC
CASSLSSGSYEQYF
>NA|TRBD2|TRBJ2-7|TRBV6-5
TGTGCCAGCAGTAGGGCGGGACTATCCTACGAGCAGTACTTC
CASSRAGLSYEQYF
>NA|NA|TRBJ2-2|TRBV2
TGTGCCAGCAGCGCCGGGGGTGGATTCGGGGAGCTGTTTTTT
CASSAGGGFGELFF
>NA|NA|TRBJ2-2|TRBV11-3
TGTGCCAGCAGCTTAGAGAACAGGCCGGACCCCACCGGGGAGCTGTTTTTT
CASSLENRPDPTGELFF
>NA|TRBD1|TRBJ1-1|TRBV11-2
TGTGCCAGCAGCGTAGGACAGGGGAACACTGAAGCTTTCTTT
CASSVGQGNTEAFF
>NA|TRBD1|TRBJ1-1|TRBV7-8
TGTGCCAGCAGCTTAGTCCGGGACAGGGCTCTCTCTTTCTTT
CASSLVRDRALSFF
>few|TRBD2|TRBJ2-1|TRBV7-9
TGTGCCAGCAGCTTTGGACTAGCGGGGAGCTCCTACAATGAGCAGTTCTTC
CASSFGLAGSSYNEQFF
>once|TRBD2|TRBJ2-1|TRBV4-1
TGCGCCAGCAGCCAAGATCTAGCGGGAGGGCCCTACAATGAGCAGTTCTTC
CASSQDLAGGPYNEQFF
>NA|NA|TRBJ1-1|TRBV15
TGTGCCACCAGCAGAGATCGGGGGAGAGGGAACACTGAAGCTTTCTTT
CATSRDRGRGNTEAFF
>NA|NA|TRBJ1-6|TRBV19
TGTGCCAGTAGTATAAGCCCGAGCTCCTATAATTCACCCCTCCACTTT
CASSISPSSYNSPLHF
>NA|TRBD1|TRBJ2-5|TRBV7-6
TGTGCCACGTCCCGGGACAGGGGCGAGACCCAGTACTTC
CATSRDRGETQYF